The source of this TCR beta chain is a study of breast tumors, draining lymph nodes, adjacent tissues. Findings and caveats of the study: Tumor and nontumor repertoires were significantly more similar in luminal-like than in basal-like breast cancer.

One entry per CDR3 protein results from TCRdb running MiXCR on the multiplex PCR reads. This sample has roughly 70,000 distinct CDR3 sequences, with roughly 40% found just once. This CDR3 is built from 14 residues. V dropped 3 bases and J dropped 8 bases, with 11 bases sitting between them. As concerns this clonotype: What it binds is not known.

This chain connects TRBV12-3 or TRBV12-4 to TRBJ1-6; D is undetermined. Material for sequencing was breast tumor tissue. This clonotype was obtained from a female donor with breast cancer. Some clones in this sample may be carry-over from other donors' samples. For the CDR3, the DNA is TGTGCCAGCAGTTTGGTAGGGCCTTATTCACCCCTCCACTTT. Translation: CASSLVGPYSPLHF.